The sequence of this T cell receptor (beta chain) was determined in a study of Ad26.COV2.S vaccination and SARS-CoV-2 variants. Study-wide context: Once or twice, 56 days apart, Ad26.COV2.S was delivered intramuscularly.

Study-level findings and limits: The TCR breadth and depth analyses may have understated or missed part of the total T cell responses. People who got the vaccine had more spike-specific TCR breadth than people who got placebo.

The treatment denotes: roughly 18 received Ad26.COV2.S at low or high dose, single or two shots; roughly five received placebo; per-sample allocation not given. The investigators took samples on day 63 after the first vaccine or placebo injection. Profiling relied on immunoSEQ multiplex PCR, and the TCRdb table lists in-frame clones only, not all of them. The sample has about 350,000 clones, more than 75% seen once. Concerning this clone itself: Its antigen is still unknown. The junction differs from germline at one of its ends, possibly a read error.

The V gene's germline CDR1 is SGHKS and CDR2 YYEKEE (reference sequence). CDR3 length: 17 amino acids. The sample consisted of peripheral blood, taken in a trial of Ad26.COV2.S vaccine versus placebo. This receptor was identified in a person between 18 and 59 years old who received the Ad26.COV2.S COVID-19 vaccine or a placebo. The chain links TRBV5-5 to TRBJ1-6; possibly TRBD1 for D (5 bases). The CDR3 DNA is TGTGCCAGCAGATTGGGGCGAGAACGCTCCTATAATTCACCCCTCCACTTT. Amino acid sequence: CASRLGRERSYNSPLHF.